This TCR beta chain is drawn from a study of cytomegalovirus exposure and HLA in healthy donors. Study findings and constraints: Fewer N-insertions (relative to the 666-donor mean) were reportedly seen in an Asian-associated ancestry cluster in a later analysis. Being productive about 90% or about 30% of the time was typical of most TCR beta V segments in an earlier analysis.

Germline V gene sequence: CDR1 LNHDA, CDR2 SQIVND (reference sequence). The V gene lost 6 bases and the J gene lost 0 bases, with 12 bases spanning the gap. The CDR3 runs to 14 residues. A remark on this clone: No antigen is known for it.

13 Jbeta primers and 60 Vbeta primers were used for the PCR. Assay: immunoSEQ multiplex PCR; the TCRdb copy retains only in-frame clones and omits some. The sample records 58,000 or so clones, approximately 75% being singletons. This sequence originates from a man between 50 and 59 years old in good health and CMV-seropositive. The sample taken for sequencing was PBMCs. This sequence joins TRBV19 and TRBJ2-7; possibly TRBD1 for D (6 bases). The CDR3 region is CASRTGGNSYEQYF. The CDR3 region has the DNA TGTGCCAGTAGGACAGGAGGAAACTCCTACGAGCAGTACTTC.